The 16 T cell receptor beta chains given below trace back to one sample, sequenced in a study of blood T cell repertoires in COVID-19 (dated by TCRdb to 2018 to 2020). Libraries were built with the immunoSEQ multiplex PCR assay. TCRdb retrieved this table from immuneACCESS and kept in-frame rearrangements only. Not all clones are present; in checked studies, unresolved V genes account for under half, and no reason is known for the remainder. The sample has about 280,000 clones on record, 88% of them singletons. Around 0.92% of the sample is held by the ten biggest clonotypes. Specimen: PBMCs or T cells enriched from blood (not recorded which). These receptors came from a woman aged 30 to 39 who had recovered from COVID-19.

This sequence joins TRBV28 and TRBJ1-5; 10 positions agree with TRBD1. Germline V gene data show CDR1 as MDHEN and CDR2 as SYDVKM. This CDR3 region has 17 residues. V shed 1 base, J shed 4 bases, and the junction held 7 bases outside the gene matches. CDR3 nucleotides: TGTGCCAGCAGTTTATTGGGACAGGGGTTAGATAATCAGCCCCAGCATTTT. Its translation: CASSLLGQGLDNQPQHF.

The chain joins TRBV19 to TRBJ1-2; D unresolved. This CDR3 comprises 13 residues. Trimming removed 1 base at V and 4 bases at J, with 7 bases between. Germline CDR1 and CDR2: LNHDA and SQIVND (reference sequence). The CDR3 coding sequence is TGTGCCAGTAGTATAGTGGGCAGCTATGGCTACACCTTC. As protein: CASSIVGSYGYTF.

This rearrangement joins TRBV7-9 to TRBJ2-5, with a possible D match to TRBD2 (6 bases). Per the germline V gene, CDR1 is SEHNR and CDR2 is FQNEAQ (reference sequence). V lost 5 bases and J lost 5, with 18 bases in between. The CDR3 is made up of 15 amino acids. The CDR3 bases are TGTGCCAGCAGCGGAAGGGACTCGGCGGTGGAGACCCAGTACTTC. This sequence encodes CASSGRDSAVETQYF. Complete variable domain (other parts from reference TRBV7-9 and TRBJ2-5): DTGVSQNPRHKITKRGQNVTFRCDPISEHNRLYWYRQTLGQGPEFLTYFQNEAQLEKSRLLSDRFSAERPKGSFSTLEIQRTEQGDSAMYLCASSGRDSAVETQYFGPGTRLLVL.

The chain recombines TRBV6-5 with TRBJ2-7; 9 bases map to TRBD1. With 7 bases clipped from V and 2 bases from J, the junction kept 6 bases outside the gene matches. CDR1 and CDR2 from the germline V gene are MNHEY and SVGAGI. The CDR3 runs 14 residues. The CDR3 reads CASNNGQGTYEQYF. In DNA form, the CDR3 reads TGTGCCAGCAACAATGGACAGGGGACCTACGAGCAGTACTTC.

The chain uses TRBV3-1 (or the pseudogene TRBV3-2) and TRBJ1-2; D remains unclear. This CDR3 spans 16 amino acids. Germline CDR1 and CDR2: LGHDT and YNNKEL (reference sequence). Trimming removed 1 base at V and 8 bases at J, with 20 bases between. The CDR3 DNA follows: TGTGCCAGCAGCCAAGGTTCGGGATTCCGGAGCGGAGGCTACACCTTC. Amino acids: CASSQGSGFRSGGYTF.

The gene calls are TRBV11-3 and TRBJ1-3; D possibly corresponds to TRBD1 (5 bases). The CDR3 is made up of 18 amino acids. The V gene lost 4 bases and the J gene lost 2 bases, with 21 bases spanning the gap. Germline lookup yields CDR1 SGHNT and CDR2 YENEEA. The CDR3 loop reads CASSSHFGARKTGNTIYF. In nucleotides, the CDR3 is TGTGCCAGCAGCTCCCATTTTGGGGCGCGCAAAACTGGAAACACCATATATTTT.

The CDR3 spells CASSLEGQGDTQYF. The CDR3 nucleotides read TGTGCCAGCAGCTTAGAAGGGCAGGGAGATACGCAGTATTTT. The V and J genes are TRBV7-3 and TRBJ2-3, with D perhaps matching TRBD1 (5 bases). In germline, CDR1 is SGHTA, CDR2 FQGTGA. Deletions cut 2 bases from V and 5 bases from J, with 11 bases between. This CDR3 has 14 residues.

The chain is built from TRBV19 and TRBJ1-3; D perhaps matches TRBD1 (5 bases). V lost 7 bases, J lost 1 base, and 8 bases lay in between. Germline V gives CDR1 LNHDA, CDR2 SQIVND (reference sequence). The CDR3 covers 13 residues. CDR3 nucleotides: TGTGCCAGTAACGGGGGTTCTGGAAACACCATATATTTT. It specifies CASNGGSGNTIYF.

The rearrangement links TRBV27 to TRBJ2-1; the match to TRBD1 covers 7 bases. V lost 2 bases and J lost 2; bases outside the gene matches: 3. Germline values: CDR1 MNHEY, CDR2 SMNVEV (reference sequence). The CDR3 extends over 15 amino acids. The CDR3, as DNA: TGTGCCAGCAGTTTAGGACAGGTGCCCTACAATGAGCAGTTCTTC. It specifies CASSLGQVPYNEQFF.

V usage is TRBV7-3 and J usage is TRBJ1-1; D is unclear. V gave up 0 bases and J gave up 3 bases, with 5 bases separating them. Germline V gives CDR1 SGHTA, CDR2 FQGTGA. The CDR3 contains 13 residues. CDR3: CASSLTSDTEAFF. The CDR3 DNA sequence: TGTGCCAGCAGCTTAACGAGTGACACTGAAGCTTTCTTT.

The rearrangement links TRBV15 to TRBJ2-5; TRBD2 aligns across 10 bases. V lost 8 bases to trimming and J lost 7 bases; unmatched junction nucleotides: 4. The CDR3 covers 12 residues. The germline V gene has CDR1 LNHNV and CDR2 YYDKDF (reference sequence). The CDR3: CATGLAAGTQYF. DNA for the CDR3: TGTGCCACCGGACTAGCGGCGGGGACCCAGTACTTC.

This clone was seen only once. The gene calls are TRBV7-2 and TRBJ2-6; TRBD1 aligns across 7 bases. The germline gives CDR1 SGHTA, CDR2 FQGNSA. V shed 4 bases, J shed 0 bases, and the junction held 9 bases outside the gene matches. The CDR3 has 18 residues. The CDR3, as DNA: TGTGCCAGCAGCTCTCGGGGACAGACCGACTCTGGGGCCAACGTCCTGACTTTC. This codes for CASSSRGQTDSGANVLTF.

The chain is built from TRBV18 and TRBJ2-3; 8 nucleotides agree with TRBD2. From germline, CDR1 is KGHSH and CDR2 LQKENI. The CDR3 spans 14 residues. V dropped 3 bases and J dropped 2; count of bases not matched to a gene: 1. For the CDR3, the DNA is TGTGCCAGCTCACCGACTAGCGACACAGATACGCAGTATTTT. It is translated as CASSPTSDTDTQYF.

V is TRBV7-6 and J is TRBJ1-3; D not resolved. The germline CDR1 and CDR2 sequences are SGHVS and FNYEAQ. The CDR3 consists of 14 residues. Trimming removed 4 bases from V and 0 bases from J, with 7 bases in between. The CDR3 region is CASSSRSSGNTIYF. CDR3 DNA: TGTGCCAGCAGCTCCCGGAGCTCTGGAAACACCATATATTTT.

This clone was seen only once. The V and J genes are TRBV15 and TRBJ1-2; 9 bases align to TRBD1. This CDR3 contains 14 residues. Germline values: CDR1 LNHNV, CDR2 YYDKDF (reference sequence). The J segment lost 2 bases and the V segment lost 4 bases, leaving 2 bases of the junction unmatched. The CDR3 loop reads CATSTQGANYGYTF. CDR3 DNA sequence: TGTGCCACCAGCACACAGGGGGCGAACTATGGCTACACCTTC.

This chain joins TRBV5-6 and TRBJ1-1, with D maybe TRBD1 (6 bases). This CDR3 has 11 residues. V dropped 3 bases and J dropped 7 bases, with 7 bases sitting between them. The germline CDR1 and CDR2 sequences are SGHDT and YYEEEE. CDR3 region: CASSSTGEAFF. The CDR3 DNA reads TGTGCCAGCAGCTCGACAGGTGAAGCTTTCTTT.